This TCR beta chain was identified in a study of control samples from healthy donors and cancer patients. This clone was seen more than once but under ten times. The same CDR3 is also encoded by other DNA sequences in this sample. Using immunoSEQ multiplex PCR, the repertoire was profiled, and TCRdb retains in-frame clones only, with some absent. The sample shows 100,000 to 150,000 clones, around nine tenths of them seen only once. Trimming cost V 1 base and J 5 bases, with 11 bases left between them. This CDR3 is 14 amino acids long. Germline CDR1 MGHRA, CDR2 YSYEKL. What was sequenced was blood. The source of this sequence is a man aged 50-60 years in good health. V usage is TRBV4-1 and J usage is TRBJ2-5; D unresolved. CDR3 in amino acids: CASSQGSPGETQYF. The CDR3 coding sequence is TGCGCCAGCAGCCAAGGCTCCCCCGGGGAGACCCAGTACTTC.